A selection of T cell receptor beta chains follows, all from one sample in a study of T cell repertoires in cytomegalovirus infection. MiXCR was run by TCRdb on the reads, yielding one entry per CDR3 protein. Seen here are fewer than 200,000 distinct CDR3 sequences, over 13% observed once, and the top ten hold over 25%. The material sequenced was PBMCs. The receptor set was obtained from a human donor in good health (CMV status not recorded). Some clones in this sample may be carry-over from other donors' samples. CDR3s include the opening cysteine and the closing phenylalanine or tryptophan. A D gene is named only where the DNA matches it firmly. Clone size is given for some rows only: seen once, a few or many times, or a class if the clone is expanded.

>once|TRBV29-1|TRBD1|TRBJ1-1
CSVVGQGHTEAFF
TGCAGCGTTGTGGGACAGGGGCATACTGAAGCTTTCTTT
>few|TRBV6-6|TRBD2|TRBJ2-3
CASSLAGGITDTQYF
TGTGCCAGCAGTCTGGCGGGGGGAATCACAGATACGCAGTATTTT
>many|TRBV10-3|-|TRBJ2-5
CAISEAIQETQYF
TGTGCCATCAGTGAGGCTATCCAAGAGACCCAGTACTTC
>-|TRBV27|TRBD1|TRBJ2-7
CASSLGQVNEQYF
TGTGCCAGCAGCCTAGGACAGGTAAACGAGCAGTACTTC
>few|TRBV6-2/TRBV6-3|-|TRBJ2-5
CASRPTDGNRETQYF
TGTGCCAGCAGGCCCACGGACGGGAACAGGGAGACCCAGTACTTC
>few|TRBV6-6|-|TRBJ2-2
CASSYSQGLRELFF
TGTGCCAGCAGTTACTCGCAGGGTCTCCGGGAGCTGTTTTTT
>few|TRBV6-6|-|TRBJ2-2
CASSSPRGRDTGELFF
TGTGCCAGCAGTTCCCCCCGGGGGCGAGACACCGGGGAGCTGTTTTTT
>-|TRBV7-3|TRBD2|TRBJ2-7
CASSPGLAGDDEQYF
TGTGCCAGCAGCCCGGGACTAGCGGGGGATGATGAGCAGTACTTC
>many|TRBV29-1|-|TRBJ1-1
CSGSRGLNTEAFF
TGCAGCGGAAGCAGGGGATTGAACACTGAAGCTTTCTTT
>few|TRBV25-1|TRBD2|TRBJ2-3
CASSDGTRSTDTQYF
TGTGCCAGCAGTGACGGGACTAGGAGCACAGATACGCAGTATTTT
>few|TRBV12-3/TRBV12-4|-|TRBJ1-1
CASRPMNTEAFF
TGTGCCAGCAGACCCATGAACACTGAAGCTTTCTTT
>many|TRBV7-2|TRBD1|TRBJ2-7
CASSADRGLYEQYF
TGTGCCAGCAGCGCGGACAGGGGGCTCTACGAGCAGTACTTC
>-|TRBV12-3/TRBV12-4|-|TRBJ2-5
CASRTLGETQYF
TGTGCCAGCAGGACCCTTGGGGAGACCCAGTACTTC
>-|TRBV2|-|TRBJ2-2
CASRWGNTGELFF
TGTGCCAGCAGATGGGGAAATACCGGGGAGCTGTTTTTT
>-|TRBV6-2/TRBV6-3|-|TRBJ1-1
CASSYSKQRNTEAFF
TGTGCCAGCAGTTACTCGAAACAGCGGAACACTGAAGCTTTCTTT
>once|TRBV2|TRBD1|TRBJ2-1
CASSEWSGQGPFF
TGTGCCAGCAGTGAATGGAGTGGACAGGGTCCGTTCTTC
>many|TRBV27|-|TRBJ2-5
CASSPRGNGQETQYF
TGTGCCAGCAGCCCCCGAGGGAATGGTCAAGAGACCCAGTACTTC
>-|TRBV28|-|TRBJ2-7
CASSLSPGLEQYF
TGTGCCAGCAGTTTATCGCCAGGGCTCGAGCAGTACTTC
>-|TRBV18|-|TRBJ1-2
CASSPDSYHTYGYTF
TGTGCCAGCTCACCGGACAGCTACCATACCTATGGCTACACCTTC
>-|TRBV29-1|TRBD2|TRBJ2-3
CSVDPLAGSTDTQYF
TGCAGCGTTGATCCCCTAGCGGGGTCCACAGATACGCAGTATTTT
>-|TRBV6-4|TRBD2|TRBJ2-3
CASSDSGLETDTQYF
TGTGCCAGCAGTGACTCGGGACTAGAGACAGATACGCAGTATTTT
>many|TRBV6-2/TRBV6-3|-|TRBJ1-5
CASSYSMDNNQPQHF
TGTGCCAGCAGTTACTCGATGGACAACAATCAGCCCCAGCATTTT
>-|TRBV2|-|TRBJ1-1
CATSGTGFNTEAFF
TGTGCCACCTCCGGGACGGGTTTTAACACTGAAGCTTTCTTT
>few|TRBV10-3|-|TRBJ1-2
CALSDGYTF
TGTGCCCTGTCGGATGGCTACACCTTC
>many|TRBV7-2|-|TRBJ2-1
CASSLGGRSNEQFF
TGTGCCAGCAGCTTGGGCGGTAGGAGCAATGAGCAGTTCTTC
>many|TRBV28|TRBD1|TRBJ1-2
CASSARTGKVVVGGYTF
TGTGCCAGCAGTGCCCGGACAGGGAAGGTTGTGGTAGGCGGCTACACCTTC
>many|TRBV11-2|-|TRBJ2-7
CASSEGGVSYEQYF
TGTGCCAGCAGCGAGGGGGGAGTTTCCTACGAGCAGTACTTC
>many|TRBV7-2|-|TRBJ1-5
CASSSSGQPQHF
TGTGCCAGCAGCTCGAGTGGTCAGCCCCAGCATTTT
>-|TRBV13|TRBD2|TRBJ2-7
CASSSGLAGDYEQYF
TGTGCCAGCAGCTCGGGACTAGCGGGGGACTACGAGCAGTACTTC
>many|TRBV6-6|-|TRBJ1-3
CASSLTAGNTIYF
TGTGCCAGCAGTCTGACGGCTGGAAACACCATATATTTT
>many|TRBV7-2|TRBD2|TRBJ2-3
CASSFLAGGGDTQYF
TGTGCCAGCAGCTTCTTAGCGGGAGGGGGTGATACGCAGTATTTT
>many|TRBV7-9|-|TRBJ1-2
CASSSMTNSNYGYTF
TGTGCCAGCAGCTCTATGACGAATTCTAACTATGGCTACACCTTC
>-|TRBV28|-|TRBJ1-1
CASSRGPGVGTEAFF
TGTGCCAGCAGCCGGGGACCAGGGGTTGGCACTGAAGCTTTCTTT
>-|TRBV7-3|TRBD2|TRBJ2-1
CASSLSGTSGYNEQFF
TGTGCCAGCAGCTTGTCCGGGACTAGCGGCTACAATGAGCAGTTCTTC
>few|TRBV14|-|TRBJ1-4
CASSQGRSSNEKLFF
TGTGCCAGCAGCCAAGGAAGATCCAGTAATGAAAAACTGTTTTTT
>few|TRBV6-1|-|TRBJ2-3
CASSELAADTQYF
TGTGCCAGCAGTGAATTAGCTGCAGATACGCAGTATTTT
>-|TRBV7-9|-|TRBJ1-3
CASSLSTRSSGNTIYF
TGTGCCAGCAGCTTATCTACGAGATCCTCTGGAAACACCATATATTTT
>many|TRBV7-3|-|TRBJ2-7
CASSLRAARSSGEQYF
TGTGCCAGCAGCTTAAGGGCAGCAAGGTCTTCGGGAGAGCAGTACTTC
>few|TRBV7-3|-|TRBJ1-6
CASSPSSNSPLHF
TGTGCCAGCAGCCCTTCCAGTAATTCACCCCTCCACTTT
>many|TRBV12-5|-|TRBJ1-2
CASGPGLSYGYTF
TGTGCTAGTGGTCCCGGACTGAGCTATGGCTACACCTTC
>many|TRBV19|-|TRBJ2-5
CASSLGFKIEEETQYF
TGTGCCAGTAGTCTGGGTTTCAAGATAGAGGAAGAGACCCAGTACTTC
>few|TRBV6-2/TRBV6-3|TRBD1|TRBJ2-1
CASSFGTGDTYNEQFF
TGTGCCAGCAGTTTCGGGACAGGGGATACCTACAATGAGCAGTTCTTC
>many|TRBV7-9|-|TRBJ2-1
CASSSRAGTYNEQFF
TGTGCCAGCAGCTCGCGGGCGGGGACATACAATGAGCAGTTCTTC
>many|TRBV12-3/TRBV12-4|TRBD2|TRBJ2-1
CASSLSSGGDEQFF
TGTGCCAGCAGTTTATCCAGCGGGGGTGATGAGCAGTTCTTC
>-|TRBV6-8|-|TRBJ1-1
CASSYLTGEAFF
TGTGCCAGCAGTTATTTGACCGGGGAAGCTTTCTTT
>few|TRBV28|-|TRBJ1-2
CASRAGNGYTF
TGTGCCAGCAGGGCAGGGAACGGCTACACCTTC
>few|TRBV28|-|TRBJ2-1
CASSLPTGRKGNEQFF
TGTGCCAGCAGTTTACCTACAGGGCGGAAAGGCAATGAGCAGTTCTTC
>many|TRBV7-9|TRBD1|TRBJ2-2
CASSATGDTGELFF
TGTGCCAGCAGCGCGACAGGGGACACCGGGGAGCTGTTTTTT
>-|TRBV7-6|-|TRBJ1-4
CASSLIQFGATNEKLFF
TGTGCCAGCAGCTTAATCCAGTTTGGGGCAACTAATGAAAAACTGTTTTTT
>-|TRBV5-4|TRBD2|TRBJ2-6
CASSWGTSGISSGANVLTF
TGTGCCAGCAGCTGGGGGACTAGCGGGATTAGCTCTGGGGCCAACGTCCTGACTTTC
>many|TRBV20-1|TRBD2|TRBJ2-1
CSARDLVAGLGEQFF
TGCAGTGCTAGAGATCTGGTAGCGGGGCTAGGTGAGCAGTTCTTC
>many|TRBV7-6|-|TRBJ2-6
CASSSSGGPPYSGANVLTF
TGTGCCAGCAGCTCATCAGGCGGGCCCCCCTACTCTGGGGCCAACGTCCTGACTTTC
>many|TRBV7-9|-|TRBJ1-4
CASSLGGVGYEKLFF
TGTGCCAGCAGCTTAGGGGGAGTGGGATATGAAAAACTGTTTTTT
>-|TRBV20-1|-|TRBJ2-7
CSARKAPPYEQYF
TGCAGTGCGCGAAAAGCACCACCCTACGAGCAGTACTTC
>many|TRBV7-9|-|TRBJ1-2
CASSRGAQRTNYGYTF
TGTGCCAGCAGCCGGGGGGCACAGCGAACTAACTATGGCTACACCTTC
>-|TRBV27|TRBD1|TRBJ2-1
CASRLTGGGSEQFF
TGTGCCAGCAGATTAACAGGGGGAGGTAGTGAGCAGTTCTTC
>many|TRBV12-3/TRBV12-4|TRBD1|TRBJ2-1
CASSTRRGPHNEQFF
TGTGCCAGCAGTACTCGCAGGGGGCCCCACAATGAGCAGTTCTTC
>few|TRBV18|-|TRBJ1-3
CASSTGNSGNTIYF
TGTGCCAGCTCGACAGGAAACTCTGGAAACACCATATATTTT
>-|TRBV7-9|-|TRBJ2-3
CASSPFEIAIDTQYF
TGTGCCAGCAGCCCCTTCGAGATAGCAATAGATACGCAGTATTTT
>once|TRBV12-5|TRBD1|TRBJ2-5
CASGLVLGDREGETQYF
TGTGCTAGTGGTTTGGTACTGGGGGACAGGGAAGGGGAGACCCAGTACTTC